These T cell receptor beta chains were read from a single sample in a study of T cell responses to AZD1222 COVID-19 vaccine. The repertoire was sequenced with immunoSEQ multiplex PCR; TCRdb's copy has only in-frame clones and lacks some. The repertoire holds roughly 160,000 clones, with roughly 92% as singletons. Sequencing was performed on peripheral blood, taken on day 0 of AZD1222 vaccination. These receptors were taken from an adult in good health. CDR3s include the opening cysteine and the closing phenylalanine or tryptophan. Each record gives: clone size, D gene, V gene, J gene, CDR3 DNA, CDR3 protein. D genes are given only for firm matches. The listing skips clone size in some rows; elsewhere it reads once, few, many or a size class.

clone_size: NA
d_call: NA
v_call: TRBV2
j_call: TRBJ1-1
cdr3_nt: TGTGCCAGCAGTGAAGGGGCCCTGGGGGCTGAAGCTTTCTTT
cdr3_aa: CASSEGALGAEAFF

clone_size: NA
d_call: NA
v_call: TRBV28
j_call: TRBJ1-4
cdr3_nt: TGTGCCAGCAGACTCGGCGGGGATCTTAGAGTGTTTTTT
cdr3_aa: CASRLGGDLRVFF

clone_size: NA
d_call: TRBD1
v_call: TRBV28
j_call: TRBJ1-1
cdr3_nt: TGTGCCAGCAGTTTACCGGGACAGGACCGGGCTTTCTTT
cdr3_aa: CASSLPGQDRAFF

clone_size: NA
d_call: NA
v_call: TRBV12-5
j_call: TRBJ1-2
cdr3_nt: TGTGCTAGTGGCCCGCTTGGCAGGGGAAACTATGGCTACACCTTC
cdr3_aa: CASGPLGRGNYGYTF

clone_size: NA
d_call: NA
v_call: TRBV2
j_call: TRBJ2-3
cdr3_nt: TGTGCCAGCCCGGTGAGGGGGGAGGGGAGGTTCGGCACAGATACGCAGTATTTT
cdr3_aa: CASPVRGEGRFGTDTQYF

clone_size: NA
d_call: NA
v_call: TRBV12-5
j_call: TRBJ1-2
cdr3_nt: TGTGCTAGTGGTCCAGGGTTTAACTATGGCTACACCTTC
cdr3_aa: CASGPGFNYGYTF

clone_size: NA
d_call: TRBD2
v_call: TRBV7-3
j_call: TRBJ2-1
cdr3_nt: TGTGCCAGCAGCTTTGGAATAGCGGGAGACGAGCAGTTCTTC
cdr3_aa: CASSFGIAGDEQFF

clone_size: NA
d_call: TRBD1
v_call: TRBV5-1
j_call: TRBJ1-5
cdr3_nt: TGCGCCAGCAGCTCGGGACAGGAAAATCAGCCCCAGCATTTT
cdr3_aa: CASSSGQENQPQHF

clone_size: NA
d_call: NA
v_call: TRBV30
j_call: TRBJ1-4
cdr3_nt: TGTGCCTGGAACAGGGCCCGGGTAGAAAAACTGTTTTTT
cdr3_aa: CAWNRARVEKLFF

clone_size: NA
d_call: NA
v_call: TRBV2
j_call: TRBJ1-3
cdr3_nt: TGTGCTAATCCGGGGGCTGGAAACACCATATATTTT
cdr3_aa: CANPGAGNTIYF

clone_size: NA
d_call: NA
v_call: TRBV29-1
j_call: TRBJ1-1
cdr3_nt: TGCAGCGTTGTAAGCGGGCCTGATGAAGCTTTCTTT
cdr3_aa: CSVVSGPDEAFF

clone_size: NA
d_call: NA
v_call: TRBV19
j_call: TRBJ2-1
cdr3_nt: TGTGCCAGTAGTCGTATACTTGAACCCTACAATGAGCAGTTCTTC
cdr3_aa: CASSRILEPYNEQFF

clone_size: NA
d_call: NA
v_call: TRBV10-3
j_call: TRBJ1-2
cdr3_nt: TGTGCCATCAAAGGGCAGGTGTATGGCTACACCTTC
cdr3_aa: CAIKGQVYGYTF

clone_size: NA
d_call: TRBD1
v_call: TRBV7-6
j_call: TRBJ2-7
cdr3_nt: TGTGCCAGCAGCTTAGGGGACAGGGGGGTCTACGAGCAGTACTTC
cdr3_aa: CASSLGDRGVYEQYF

clone_size: once
d_call: NA
v_call: TRBV9
j_call: TRBJ2-2
cdr3_nt: TGTGCCAGCAGCCCACCGGCGGGCACCGGGGAGCTGTTTTTT
cdr3_aa: CASSPPAGTGELFF

clone_size: NA
d_call: NA
v_call: TRBV2
j_call: TRBJ1-1
cdr3_nt: TGTGCCAGCTGGTTATCTAACTGGAACACTGAAGCTTTCTTT
cdr3_aa: CASWLSNWNTEAFF

clone_size: NA
d_call: TRBD1
v_call: TRBV7-8
j_call: TRBJ1-6
cdr3_nt: TGTGCCAGCAGCTACCGGGACAGGGGTAATTCACCCCTCCACTTT
cdr3_aa: CASSYRDRGNSPLHF

clone_size: NA
d_call: NA
v_call: TRBV2
j_call: TRBJ1-5
cdr3_nt: TGTGCCAGCAGGGTTTATAGCAATCAGCCCCAGCATTTT
cdr3_aa: CASRVYSNQPQHF

clone_size: once
d_call: NA
v_call: TRBV27
j_call: TRBJ2-7
cdr3_nt: TGTGCCAGCAGTTTGGACAGCGACGGTTTCCAGTACTTC
cdr3_aa: CASSLDSDGFQYF

clone_size: NA
d_call: TRBD1
v_call: TRBV27
j_call: TRBJ2-1
cdr3_nt: TGTGCCAGCAGTTCGCGGGACAGGGGTTTAGAATTGTTCTTC
cdr3_aa: CASSSRDRGLELFF

clone_size: once
d_call: NA
v_call: TRBV15
j_call: TRBJ2-1
cdr3_nt: TGTGCCACCAGCAGAGCCCGACAGACCCAAGGCTATGAGCAGTTCTTC
cdr3_aa: CATSRARQTQGYEQFF

clone_size: NA
d_call: NA
v_call: TRBV9
j_call: TRBJ1-1
cdr3_nt: TGTGCCAGCAGCGTAGGGGCAGAAGCTTTCTTT
cdr3_aa: CASSVGAEAFF

clone_size: once
d_call: NA
v_call: TRBV6-5
j_call: TRBJ1-1
cdr3_nt: TGTGCCAGCAGTTACTCAACCCCTCAGTGGGGCCCTGAAGCTTTCTTT
cdr3_aa: CASSYSTPQWGPEAFF

clone_size: NA
d_call: NA
v_call: TRBV27
j_call: TRBJ1-4
cdr3_nt: TGTGCCAGCAGTCCGACTAATGAAAAACTGTTTTTT
cdr3_aa: CASSPTNEKLFF

clone_size: NA
d_call: NA
v_call: TRBV2
j_call: TRBJ2-2
cdr3_nt: TGTGCCAGCAGTGAAGGGGTCGGGACGGGAGCCGGGGAGCTGTTTTTT
cdr3_aa: CASSEGVGTGAGELFF

clone_size: once
d_call: NA
v_call: TRBV6-5
j_call: TRBJ1-5
cdr3_nt: TGTGCCAGCGCGGGGACTATCAATCAGCCCCAGCATTTT
cdr3_aa: CASAGTINQPQHF

clone_size: NA
d_call: NA
v_call: TRBV19
j_call: TRBJ1-2
cdr3_nt: TGTGCCCGCCCCCCGTTCGAGCCGGAATATGGCTACACCTTC
cdr3_aa: CARPPFEPEYGYTF

clone_size: NA
d_call: NA
v_call: TRBV3-1/TRBV3-2
j_call: TRBJ1-2
cdr3_nt: TGTGCCAGCAGCCAGGCGGGCGGCTATGGCTACACCTTC
cdr3_aa: CASSQAGGYGYTF

clone_size: NA
d_call: NA
v_call: TRBV2
j_call: TRBJ1-5
cdr3_nt: TGTGCCAGCAGTGAGTCGGTCTGGGGGCCCCAGCATTTT
cdr3_aa: CASSESVWGPQHF

clone_size: NA
d_call: NA
v_call: TRBV6-6
j_call: TRBJ2-2
cdr3_nt: TGTGCCAGCAGTTACCCCGGGGAGCTGTTTTTT
cdr3_aa: CASSYPGELFF

clone_size: NA
d_call: TRBD2
v_call: TRBV30
j_call: TRBJ2-2
cdr3_nt: TGTGCCTGGAGACTAGCGGGAGTCGATACCGGGGAGCTGTTTTTT
cdr3_aa: CAWRLAGVDTGELFF